This T cell receptor (beta chain) was observed in a study of blood T cells in healthy people across ages. It was with a sample-barcoded 5' primer and a J-beta primer mix that a second PCR of about 6 to 12 cycles was run. TCRdb itself ran the 5' RACE reads through MiXCR, one entry per CDR3 protein. The sample records under 1,100,000 distinct CDR3 sequences, 25% being singletons. There are 14 residues in the CDR3. V lost 3 bases and J 0 bases, leaving 8 bases between the germline ends. The same data also contributed to another study, on T cells of mothers and their children. That study reports: A few healthy Caucasian mothers gave samples, and so did their six children. The authors used all extracted RNA for cDNA synthesis, at 1.5 ug per 15 ul. The search for persistent microchimeric T cell clones detected none.

J is TRBJ1-2 and V is TRBV12-3 or TRBV12-4; no reliable D call. The receptor comes from a girl aged 2 to 10 in good health. The material sequenced was blood. CDR3 amino acids: CASSFQDSNYGYTF. The CDR3 nucleotides read TGTGCCAGCAGTTTCCAGGACTCTAACTATGGCTACACCTTC.